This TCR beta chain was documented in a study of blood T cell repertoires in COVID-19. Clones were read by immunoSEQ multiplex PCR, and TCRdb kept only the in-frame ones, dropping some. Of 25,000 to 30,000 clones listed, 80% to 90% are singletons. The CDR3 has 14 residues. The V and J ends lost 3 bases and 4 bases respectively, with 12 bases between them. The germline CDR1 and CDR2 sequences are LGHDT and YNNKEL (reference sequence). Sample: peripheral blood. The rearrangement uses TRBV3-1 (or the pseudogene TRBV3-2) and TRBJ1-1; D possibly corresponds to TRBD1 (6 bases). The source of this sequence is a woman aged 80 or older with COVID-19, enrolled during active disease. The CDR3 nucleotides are TGTGCCAGCAGCCAGGCCGGACAGACCACTGAAGCTTTCTTT. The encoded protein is CASSQAGQTTEAFF.